The 17 T cell receptor beta chains below all came from one sample that was sequenced in a study of shared clonotypes between healthy human individuals. Clones were sequenced by immunoSEQ multiplex PCR, and TCRdb holds only the in-frame ones, with some missing. The repertoire holds fewer than 850,000 clones, about 92% seen once, with about 34% in the top ten. Sequencing was done on a sample of memory CD8+ T cells from PBMCs. Subset here: CD45RO+ cells pooled with CCR7-negative TemRA cells. Receptors were obtained from a man in his late teens or twenties in good health. Some clones in this sample may be carry-over from other donors' samples.

The J gene is TRBJ2-1, the V gene TRBV5-6, with D maybe TRBD1 (6 bases). V lost 3 bases and J 6 bases, leaving 10 bases between the germline ends. Germline V gene lookup returns CDR1 SGHDT and CDR2 YYEEEE. The CDR3 has 13 residues. Here the CDR3 reads CASSSGTPNEQFF. The CDR3 DNA follows: TGTGCCAGCAGCTCCGGGACACCCAATGAGCAGTTCTTC.

Remarks on this clone: In the same sample, other DNA sequences code for this CDR3. The V and J genes are TRBV28 and TRBJ2-6; D unclear. This CDR3 contains 15 residues. The germline V and J ends were trimmed by 3 bases and 0 bases, with 6 bases remaining between them. Germline lookup yields CDR1 MDHEN and CDR2 SYDVKM. CDR3 region: CASSFGSSGANVLTF. In nucleotides, the CDR3 is TGTGCCAGCAGTTTTGGCAGCTCTGGGGCCAACGTCCTGACTTTC.

This clone was recorded only once. The V gene is TRBV9, the J gene TRBJ2-7; 9 bases are shared with TRBD1. Trimming at V came to 2 bases and at J to 5 bases, leaving 5 bases not matched to a gene. This CDR3 is built from 14 residues. Germline CDR1 SGDLS, CDR2 YYNGEE. The CDR3 region has the DNA TGTGCCAGCAGCGTGACCGGGACAGGGAACGAGCAGTACTTC. Translation gives CASSVTGTGNEQYF.

The rearrangement joins TRBV5-5 to TRBJ2-7, with a weak D call TRBD1 (6 bases). The germline V gene encodes CDR1 SGHKS and CDR2 YYEKEE (reference sequence). The germline V and J ends were trimmed by 6 bases and 1 base, with 17 bases remaining between them. The CDR3 covers 15 residues. This CDR3 is CASTRTVPQSYEQYF. DNA for the CDR3: TGTGCCAGCACCCGGACAGTCCCCCAATCCTACGAGCAGTACTTC.

The CDR3 DNA reads TGCGCCAGCATGAAAACAACGTTCAGCTCCTACGAGCAGTACTTC. The encoded protein is CASMKTTFSSYEQYF. The chain joins TRBV10-2 to TRBJ2-7; D is undetermined. Trimming took 7 bases from V and 0 from J, leaving 16 bases between them. Germline lookup yields CDR1 WSHSY and CDR2 SAAADI. The CDR3 runs 15 residues.

This clone was picked up one time. The chain is built from TRBV27 and TRBJ2-1; 11 positions match TRBD2. Germline lookup yields CDR1 MNHEY and CDR2 SMNVEV (reference sequence). V lost 3 bases to trimming and J lost 3 bases; unmatched junction nucleotides: 4. This CDR3 is 16 amino acids long. As DNA, the CDR3 is TGTGCCAGCAGTTTTGGGACTAGCGGAGTCTACAATGAGCAGTTCTTC. Protein sequence: CASSFGTSGVYNEQFF.

This chain connects TRBV6-5 to TRBJ2-1; D not certain. The CDR3 runs 13 residues. Looked up from germline, CDR1 is MNHEY and CDR2 is SVGAGI. Trimming took off 5 bases at V and 10 bases at J, with 15 bases between the two ends. The CDR3 protein is CASSPSGVLEQFF. CDR3 in DNA: TGTGCCAGCAGTCCGAGTGGGGTCTTGGAGCAGTTCTTC.

The V gene is TRBV4-2, the J gene TRBJ2-7, with 7 bases fitting TRBD1. Trimming removed 0 bases from V and 1 base from J; junction bases left unmatched: 3. The CDR3 runs 15 residues. The germline V gene encodes CDR1 LGHNA and CDR2 YNFKEQ. In DNA form, the CDR3 reads TGTGCCAGCAGCCAAGAAGGGACAGAGTCCTACGAGCAGTACTTC. Its translation is CASSQEGTESYEQYF.

V gene TRBV4-1 combines with J gene TRBJ2-7; D gene unclear. V shed 1 base and J shed 0 bases, with 10 bases lying between them. The CDR3 sequence is 15 residues long. Germline V CDR1 and CDR2: MGHRA, YSYEKL. The CDR3: CASSQVSYSSYEQYF. DNA of the CDR3: TGCGCCAGCAGCCAAGTCTCCTATAGCTCCTACGAGCAGTACTTC.

This clone was found a few times. V usage is TRBV6-1 and J usage is TRBJ2-4, with D tentatively TRBD2 (5 bases). Trimming took 3 bases from V and 0 from J, leaving 6 bases between them. Germline CDR1 MNHNS, CDR2 SASEGT. This CDR3 has 14 amino acids. The CDR3 bases are TGTGCCAGCAGTGACCGGGAAGCCAAAAACATTCAGTACTTC. It translates to CASSDREAKNIQYF.

The V call is TRBV23-1, the J call TRBJ2-2; D is perhaps TRBD2 (6 bases). TRBV23-1 is recorded as an ORF, its role being uncertain. V lost 0 bases to trimming and J lost 5 bases, with 7 bases between them. The CDR3 is 14 residues long. The CDR3 is CASSQSEGTGELFF. DNA for the CDR3: TGCGCCAGCAGTCAATCGGAGGGGACCGGGGAGCTGTTTTTT.

The CDR3 is CASNAHGGAPSDTQYF. CDR3 bases: TGTGCCAGCAACGCTCACGGGGGCGCTCCCTCAGATACGCAGTATTTT. The chain links TRBV28 to TRBJ2-3; D might be TRBD1 or TRBD2, each matching 6 bases. CDR3 length: 16 residues. Germline V CDR1 and CDR2: MDHEN, SYDVKM. Trimming cost V 7 bases and J 4 bases, with 21 bases left between them.

The chain carries TRBV13 and TRBJ2-1; 14 bases are a match to TRBD2. Germline trimming cut 5 bases from V and 9 bases from J; bases unmatched to any gene: 9. This CDR3 contains 16 residues. CDR1 is PRHDT, CDR2 FYEKMQ, per germline (reference sequence). The CDR3 sequence: CASSPGLAGEMGEQFF. CDR3 bases: TGTGCCAGCAGCCCGGGACTAGCGGGAGAAATGGGTGAGCAGTTCTTC. Together with reference TRBV13 and TRBJ2-1, the CDR3 gives the full variable domain: AAGVIQSPRHLIKEKRETATLKCYPIPRHDTVYWYQQGPGQDPQFLISFYEKMQSDKGSIPDRFSAQQFSDYHSELNMSSLELGDSALYFCASSPGLAGEMGEQFFGPGTRLTVL.

This clone occurred once. This sequence joins TRBV5-4 and TRBJ2-1; the D gene is possibly TRBD2 (5 bases). The V gene's germline CDR1 is SGHNT and CDR2 YYREEE (reference sequence). V was pared by 0 bases and J by 0 bases, with 10 bases between. The CDR3 totals 16 residues. The CDR3 spells CASSLGSEYSYNEQFF. The CDR3 nucleotides read TGTGCCAGCAGCTTGGGTAGCGAGTACTCCTACAATGAGCAGTTCTTC.

The chain uses TRBV7-9 and TRBJ1-2; a weak D match, TRBD1 (5 bases). Trimming pared 5 bases from V and 2 bases from J, leaving 15 bases between. CDR1 is SEHNR and CDR2 is FQNEAQ in the germline V gene (reference sequence). This CDR3 spans 15 amino acids. CDR3: CASSRPPGTNYGYTF. The CDR3 nucleotides are TGTGCCAGCAGCCGCCCACCCGGGACCAACTATGGCTACACCTTC.

V usage is TRBV29-1 and J usage is TRBJ2-2; D is unclear. Trimming pared 7 bases from V and 6 bases from J, leaving 12 bases between. CDR1 and CDR2 (germline): SQVTM, ANQGSEA. The length of the CDR3 is 12 residues. The CDR3 is CSGFGLAGELFF. The DNA of the CDR3 is TGCAGCGGATTCGGTTTGGCCGGGGAGCTGTTTTTT.

The CDR3 bases are TGTGCCAGCAGTGACCCTAGGGTATCCGAGACCCAGTACTTC. This codes for CASSDPRVSETQYF. The rearrangement joins TRBV6-5 to TRBJ2-5; D not resolved. From germline, CDR1 is MNHEY and CDR2 SVGAGI. Trimming took off 5 bases at V and 5 bases at J, with 15 bases between the two ends. The CDR3 extends over 14 amino acids.